The rows below give T cell receptor beta chains drawn from one sample of a study of T cells in Graves' hyperthyroidism and ophthalmopathy. One entry per CDR3 protein, called by TCRdb with MiXCR from the multiplex PCR reads. The repertoire holds 400,000 to 600,000 distinct CDR3 sequences, with roughly 20% as singletons. The sequencing input was blood. All receptors come from a man aged 18 to 30 with Graves' hyperthyroidism. The CDR3 runs from the conserved cysteine through the conserved F or W. Each record gives: D gene, clone size, V gene, J gene, CDR3 length, CDR3 DNA, CDR3 protein. D genes are given only for firm matches. Rows give clone size only sometimes, using once, few, many, or a class for an expanded clone.

-,few,TRBV6-1,TRBJ1-2,15,TGTGCCAGCAGACCTGGCCTCAACCTTAACTATGGCTACACCTTC,CASRPGLNLNYGYTF
-,many,TRBV7-9,TRBJ1-2,12,TGTGCCAGCAGCCCTGAGGACAGACTTATCACCTTC,CASSPEDRLITF
-,few,TRBV19,TRBJ1-2,16,TGTGCCAGTAGTCCGCCTTCAGGGTTTACTACCTATGGCTACACCTTC,CASSPPSGFTTYGYTF
-,many,TRBV19,TRBJ1-2,12,TGTGCCAGTATGGACAGCCCCTATGGCTACACCTTC,CASMDSPYGYTF
-,-,TRBV2,TRBJ1-5,15,TGTGCCAGCAGTGACGTCATGCAGGGCAATCAGCCCCAGCATTTT,CASSDVMQGNQPQHF
-,once,TRBV30,TRBJ2-7,13,TGTGCCTGGAGTGCCGCCCAGGGTTGGGAGCAGTACTTC,CAWSAAQGWEQYF
-,-,TRBV28,TRBJ1-2,13,TGTGCCAGCAGTAAGACAGCTAACTATGGCTACACCTTC,CASSKTANYGYTF
TRBD2,-,TRBV12-3/TRBV12-4,TRBJ2-2,17,TGTGCCAGCAGTTACTATAGCGGGGGGGCTGGCACCGGGGAGCTGTTTTTT,CASSYYSGGAGTGELFF
-,-,TRBV30,TRBJ2-5,16,TGTGCCTGGAGTGCCCTTGGGCCGGGGGCGCGGGAGACCCAGTACTTC,CAWSALGPGARETQYF
-,-,TRBV20-1,TRBJ1-5,13,TGCAGTGCTAGAGCCTCCGGCAATCAGCCCCAGCATTTT,CSARASGNQPQHF
-,-,TRBV5-1,TRBJ1-5,15,TGCGCCAGCAGCTTTTCAGGGGACCCAGGGCAGCCCCAGCATTTT,CASSFSGDPGQPQHF
-,-,TRBV29-1,TRBJ2-7,13,TGCAGCGTTGAGGCGGGACGGGAAGGCGAGCAGTACTTC,CSVEAGREGEQYF
TRBD2,many,TRBV6-2/TRBV6-3,TRBJ2-5,15,TGTGCCAGCAGACCACTAGCGGGGGTTGATCGGACCCAGTACTTC,CASRPLAGVDRTQYF
-,few,TRBV5-1,TRBJ1-1,11,TGCGCCAGCAGCTTTGGGGGTAAAGCTTTCTTT,CASSFGGKAFF
-,many,TRBV6-1,TRBJ1-5,12,TGTGCCAGCAGTGACTGGAATCAGCCCCAGCATTTT,CASSDWNQPQHF
TRBD1,few,TRBV27,TRBJ1-1,15,TGTGCCAGCAGTCCGCGGGACAGGGATTTAGAGAAAGCTTTCTTT,CASSPRDRDLEKAFF
-,many,TRBV7-2,TRBJ2-2,14,TGTGCCAGCAATCAAGGGACGAACACCGGGGAGCTGTTTTTT,CASNQGTNTGELFF